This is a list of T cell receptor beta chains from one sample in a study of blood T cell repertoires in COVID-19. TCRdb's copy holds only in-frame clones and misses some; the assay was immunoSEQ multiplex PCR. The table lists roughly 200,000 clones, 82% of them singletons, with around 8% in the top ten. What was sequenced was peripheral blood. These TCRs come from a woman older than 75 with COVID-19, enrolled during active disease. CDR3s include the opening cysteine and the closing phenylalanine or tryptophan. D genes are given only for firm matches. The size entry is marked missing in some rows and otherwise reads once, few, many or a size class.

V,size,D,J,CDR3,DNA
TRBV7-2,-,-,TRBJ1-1,CASSRQENTEAFF,TGTGCCAGCAGCCGACAGGAGAACACTGAAGCTTTCTTT
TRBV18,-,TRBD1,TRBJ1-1,CASSPPTGVTTEAFF,TGTGCCAGCTCACCGCCGACAGGGGTCACCACTGAAGCTTTCTTT
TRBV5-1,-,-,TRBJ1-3,CASSFDRSHGNTIYF,TGCGCCAGCAGCTTCGACAGGTCCCATGGAAACACCATATATTTT
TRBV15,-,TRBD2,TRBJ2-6,CATSRVRGSSGGHRGSGANVLTF,TGTGCCACCAGCAGAGTCCGAGGATCTAGCGGGGGTCATAGGGGCTCTGGGGCCAACGTCCTGACTTTC
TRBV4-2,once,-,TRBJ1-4,CASRKWGATNEKLFF,TGTGCCAGCAGAAAGTGGGGGGCAACTAATGAAAAACTGTTTTTT
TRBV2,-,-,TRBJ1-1,CASINGRGRPEAFF,TGTGCCAGCATCAACGGCAGGGGCAGGCCTGAAGCTTTCTTT
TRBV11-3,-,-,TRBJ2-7,CASSLGQEAEQYF,TGTGCCAGCAGCTTAGGACAGGAAGCCGAGCAGTACTTC
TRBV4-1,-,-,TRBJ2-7,CASSQVSQGGYEQYF,TGCGCCAGCAGCCAAGTTAGCCAGGGCGGCTACGAGCAGTACTTC
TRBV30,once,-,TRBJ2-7,CAWRPAGAHSYEQYF,TGTGCCTGGAGGCCCGCGGGGGCCCATTCCTACGAGCAGTACTTC
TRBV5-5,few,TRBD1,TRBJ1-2,CASSLRRTGGAGMEGYTF,TGTGCCAGCAGCTTGAGACGGACAGGGGGCGCGGGGATGGAGGGCTACACCTTC
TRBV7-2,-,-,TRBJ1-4,CASSPELATNEKLFF,TGTGCCAGCAGCCCCGAACTTGCAACTAATGAAAAACTGTTTTTT
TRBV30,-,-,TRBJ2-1,CAWSARGGRSYNEQFF,TGTGCCTGGAGTGCCCGAGGGGGTCGGTCCTACAATGAGCAGTTCTTC
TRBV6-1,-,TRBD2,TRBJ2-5,CASSELRTSGGQETQYF,TGTGCCAGCAGTGAACTACGGACTAGCGGGGGCCAAGAGACCCAGTACTTC
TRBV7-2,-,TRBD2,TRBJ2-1,CASSLGLAGGPRNEQFF,TGTGCCAGCAGCTTGGGACTAGCGGGAGGGCCCAGGAATGAGCAGTTCTTC
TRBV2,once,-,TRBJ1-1,CASIRGWNTEAFF,TGTGCCAGCATTCGGGGGTGGAACACTGAAGCTTTCTTT
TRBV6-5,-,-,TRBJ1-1,CASSYSIRGNEAFF,TGTGCCAGCAGTTACTCGATTAGGGGGAATGAAGCTTTCTTT
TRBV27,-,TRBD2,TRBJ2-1,CASSSPGLAGVEQFF,TGTGCCAGCAGTTCCCCGGGACTAGCGGGAGTTGAGCAGTTCTTC
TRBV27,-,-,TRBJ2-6,CASSLRGSGANVLTF,TGTGCCAGCAGTTTAAGGGGTTCTGGGGCCAACGTCCTGACTTTC
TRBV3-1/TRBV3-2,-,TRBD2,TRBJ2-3,CASSRGLAGVGTQYF,TGTGCCAGCAGCCGCGGACTAGCGGGAGTGGGTACGCAGTATTTT
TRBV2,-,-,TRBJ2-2,CASSPNFGGELFF,TGTGCCAGCAGTCCAAACTTCGGCGGGGAGCTGTTTTTT
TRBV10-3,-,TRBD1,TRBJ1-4,CAIRGQQNEKLFF,TGTGCCATCAGGGGACAGCAGAATGAAAAACTGTTTTTT
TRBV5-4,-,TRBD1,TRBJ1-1,CASSQGARDTEAFF,TGTGCCAGCAGCCAGGGGGCGCGAGACACTGAAGCTTTCTTT
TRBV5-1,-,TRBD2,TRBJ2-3,CASSSTSGISPTSTDTQYF,TGCGCCAGCAGTTCGACTAGCGGGATCTCGCCTACTAGCACAGATACGCAGTATTTT
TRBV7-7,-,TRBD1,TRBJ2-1,CASSSGTGNYNEQFF,TGTGCTAGCAGCTCCGGGACAGGGAACTACAATGAGCAGTTCTTC
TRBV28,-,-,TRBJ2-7,CASSLTGRIRGEQYF,TGTGCCAGCAGTCTGACTGGGCGGATCCGGGGCGAGCAGTACTTC
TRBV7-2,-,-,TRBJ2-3,CASSLEAAGTDTQYF,TGTGCCAGCAGCTTAGAGGCCGCGGGGACAGATACGCAGTATTTT
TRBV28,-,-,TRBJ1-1,CASSLVAGGTEAFF,TGTGCCAGCAGTTTAGTCGCAGGAGGCACTGAAGCTTTCTTT
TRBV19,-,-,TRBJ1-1,CASSIISGGAEAFF,TGTGCCAGTAGTATTATCTCGGGAGGGGCTGAAGCTTTCTTT
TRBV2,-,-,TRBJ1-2,CASSVMKGADGYTF,TGTGCCAGCAGTGTGATGAAAGGGGCGGATGGCTACACCTTC
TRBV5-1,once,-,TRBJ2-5,CASSFSGTQYF,TGCGCCAGCAGCTTCTCAGGGACCCAGTACTTC
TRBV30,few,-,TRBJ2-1,CAWVDKFNEQFF,TGTGCCTGGGTCGACAAGTTCAATGAGCAGTTCTTC